One sample yielded the 16 T cell receptor beta chains listed below, sequenced in a study of CD8 T cells in Susac syndrome. cDNA came from around 0.54 to 1 ug RNA primed by random hexamers. TCRdb independently ran MiXCR on the immunoSEQ multiplex PCR reads; one entry per CDR3 protein. The profile shows a few hundred thousand distinct CDR3 sequences, approximately 85% of them singletons. The sample taken for sequencing was CD8+ T cells from PBMCs. The receptors shown here come from a human donor with multiple sclerosis.

The V call is TRBV11-2, the J call TRBJ1-1; possibly TRBD1 for D (5 bases). CDR1 and CDR2 from the germline V gene are SGHAT and FQNNGV. V lost 5 bases to trimming and J lost 5 bases, with 18 bases between them. This CDR3 has 15 amino acids. The CDR3 region is CASSAAPGLGTEAFF. The CDR3 DNA reads TGTGCCAGCAGCGCCGCCCCGGGGCTTGGGACTGAAGCTTTCTTT.

This clonotype was seen just once. This chain connects TRBV29-1 to TRBJ2-3; perhaps TRBD2 as D (6 bases). There are 14 residues in the CDR3. The V and J ends lost 6 bases and 2 bases respectively, with 15 bases between them. The germline gives CDR1 SQVTM, CDR2 ANQGSEA. CDR3 DNA: TGCAGCGTCGCACCTTCGGGGGTCACAGATACGCAGTATTTT. This encodes CSVAPSGVTDTQYF.

The CDR3 nucleotides are TGTGCCAGCAGCTTAGCCAGGGGTCTCTACGAGCAGTACTTC. It specifies CASSLARGLYEQYF. The genes are TRBV13 and TRBJ2-7, with TRBD1 as a possible D gene (6 bases). V lost 1 base, J lost 3 bases, and 10 bases lay in between. CDR3 length: 14 amino acids. Germline V CDR1 and CDR2: PRHDT, FYEKMQ (reference sequence).

As regards this clonotype: At one boundary the junction diverges from the germline segment, which might be a read error. The V gene is TRBV2, the J gene TRBJ1-1; D is uncertain. The V gene's germline CDR1 is SNHLY and CDR2 FYNNEI. This CDR3 has 10 amino acids. The CDR3, as DNA: TGTGCCGGCAGATGGAGTGAAGCTTTCTTT. It translates to CAGRWSEAFF. Complete variable domain (other parts from reference TRBV2 and TRBJ1-1): EPEVTQTPSHQVTQMGQEVILRCVPISNHLYFYWYRQILGQKVEFLVSFYNNEISEKSEIFDDQFSVERPDGSNFTLKIRSTKLEDSAMYFCAGRWSEAFFGQGTRLTVV.

V and J are TRBV20-1 and TRBJ2-1; a possible D gene is TRBD1 (6 bases). V was shortened by 6 bases and J by 2 bases, with 11 bases between the two germline ends. CDR3 length: 13 residues. Germline CDR1 reads DFQATT; CDR2 reads SNEGSKA (reference sequence). The CDR3 region has the DNA TGCAGTGCCCCAGGGGTCACCTACAATGAGCAGTTCTTC. It specifies CSAPGVTYNEQFF.

The gene calls are TRBV20-1 and TRBJ1-1; no definite D call. The CDR3 is 13 amino acids. CDR1 and CDR2 from the germline V gene are DFQATT and SNEGSKA (reference sequence). V gave up 6 bases and J gave up 1 base, with 12 bases separating them. DNA for the CDR3: TGCAGTGCCCCTGTGGGCGGGAACACTGAAGCTTTCTTT. Its protein product is CSAPVGGNTEAFF.

The chain is built from TRBV10-3 and TRBJ2-2; a weak D match, TRBD1 (6 bases). The V end lost 3 bases, the J end lost 1 base, and 9 bases lay between the germline ends. This CDR3 is 15 amino acids long. CDR1 and CDR2 from the germline V gene are ENHRY and SYGVKD. The CDR3 sequence: CAISDPGQNTGELFF. CDR3 nucleotides: TGTGCCATCAGTGACCCGGGACAGAACACCGGGGAGCTGTTTTTT.

This sequence joins TRBV4-3 and TRBJ2-1; D is unresolved. Trimming pared 0 bases from V and 2 bases from J, leaving 14 bases between. The germline gives CDR1 LGHNA, CDR2 YSLEER. The CDR3 is 17 residues long. DNA of the CDR3: TGCGCCAGCAGCCAAGAACAACGATCCACCCCCTACAATGAGCAGTTCTTC. It codes for CASSQEQRSTPYNEQFF.

The chain joins TRBV5-1 to TRBJ2-3; 7 bases map to TRBD2. The junction had 14 bases not matched to a gene; V was cut back by 4 bases and J by 3 bases. Germline V gene lookup returns CDR1 SGHRS and CDR2 YFSETQ. The CDR3 contains 17 residues. CDR3 DNA: TGCGCCAGCAGCCCATCCGTGTCGGGAGGTCGTACAGATACGCAGTATTTT. It codes for CASSPSVSGGRTDTQYF.

This chain links TRBV5-5 with TRBJ2-5, with 12 bases matching TRBD2. V trimming: 1 base; J trimming: 3 bases; junction bases outside the gene matches: 1. Germline V CDR1 and CDR2: SGHKS, YYEKEE (reference sequence). The CDR3 length is 15 residues. The CDR3 region has the DNA TGTGCCAGCAGCTTGTGGACTAGCGGGGAAGAGACCCAGTACTTC. Its protein product is CASSLWTSGEETQYF. Combining the CDR3 with reference TRBV5-5 and TRBJ2-5 gives the whole variable domain DAGVTQSPTHLIKTRGQQVTLRCSPISGHKSVSWYQQVLGQGPQFIFQYYEKEERGRGNFPDRFSARQFPNYSSELNVNALLLGDSALYLCASSLWTSGEETQYFGPGTRLLVL.

This clonotype came up once. CDR3 residues: CASSSQGPAKGTQYF. The DNA of the CDR3 is TGTGCCAGCAGCTCCCAAGGGCCCGCAAAGGGGACCCAGTACTTC. V and J are TRBV7-9 and TRBJ2-5; no firm D call. The V gene's germline CDR1 is SEHNR and CDR2 FQNEAQ (reference sequence). This CDR3 contains 15 residues. Between the trimmed V and J ends, which lost 4 bases and 7 bases, there was a span of 19 bases.

V usage is TRBV9 and J usage is TRBJ1-1; a weak D match, TRBD1 (6 bases). Germline V lookup: CDR1 SGDLS, CDR2 YYNGEE. The CDR3 totals 15 residues. Trimming removed 4 bases from V and 0 bases from J, with 13 bases in between. DNA of the CDR3: TGTGCCAGCAGCTCCACCGGGACATTGAACACTGAAGCTTTCTTT. The encoded protein is CASSSTGTLNTEAFF.

The chain is built from TRBV6-1 and TRBJ1-2; TRBD1 matches 9 bases. The CDR3 spans 15 residues. The germline V gene has CDR1 MNHNS and CDR2 SASEGT. V shed 7 bases, J shed 0 bases, and the junction held 6 bases outside the gene matches. The CDR3 protein is CASTQRTGANYGYTF. The CDR3 nucleotides are TGTGCCAGCACCCAAAGGACAGGGGCTAACTATGGCTACACCTTC.

The chain couples TRBV7-9 to TRBJ1-4, with D unclear. Germline assignment: CDR1 SEHNR and CDR2 FQNEAQ (reference sequence). This CDR3 comprises 13 residues. Trimming shortened V by 1 base and J by 8 bases, and 8 bases separated the two germline ends. The CDR3 bases are TGTGCCAGCAGCTTAGATTTTAAAGAAAAACTGTTTTTT. Translation gives CASSLDFKEKLFF.

The V and J genes are TRBV10-3 and TRBJ1-2; D possibly corresponds to TRBD1 (6 bases). V shed 8 bases and J shed 5 bases, with 12 bases lying between them. The V gene's germline CDR1 is ENHRY and CDR2 SYGVKD. CDR3 size: 12 residues. CDR3 in amino acids: CAIWGQPYGYTF. The DNA for the CDR3 is TGTGCCATCTGGGGGCAGCCGTATGGCTACACCTTC.

Written as DNA, the CDR3 is TGTGCCTGGAGTGGGGACAGCTCCTACGAGCAGTACTTC. This gives the protein CAWSGDSSYEQYF. The chain combines TRBV30 with TRBJ2-7, with 7 nucleotides matching TRBD1. This CDR3 has 13 amino acids. CDR1 GTSNPN and CDR2 SVGIG come from the germline V gene (reference sequence). The V gene end was trimmed by 1 base and the J gene end by 0 bases; junction bases not matched to a gene: 0.